The entry below gives a single T cell receptor beta chain sequence along with its context. Its antigen remains unidentified. The sample holds no much larger clone one base away, and base qualities are not on file. The receptor library was made with the immunoSEQ multiplex PCR assay. Genomic DNA from the sorted T-cell subsets was used to amplify rearranged TCR beta chain products, which were then sequenced. In the original analysis: Shannon entropy and Simpson indices were used to quantify the repertoire diversity of productive TCR beta rearrangements. Clonal expansion was assessed by the summed frequency of the 100 most abundant productive TCR beta clonotypes among total reads. The TRB repertoires were scored with a self-reactivity index that is based on amino acid usage at CDR3beta positions 6 and 7. Two-way ANOVA was used for repertoire analyses, while Student t or Mann-Whitney tests were used for flow cytometric analyses. Sourced from immuneACCESS, this table was stored by TCRdb with only in-frame sequences that have V and J called. A share of the clones is absent; for the studies checked, an unresolved V gene accounts for under half, and the remainder has no known explanation. V and J calls and clone size are copied from that table; D and trimming were computed from the DNA. The sample table shows about 12,000 clones, and approximately 93% are seen once. 1.3% to 1.5% of the sample is held by the ten biggest clonotypes.

This sample was included in a study of regulatory and conventional T cells in RAG deficiency (dated by TCRdb to 2017 to 2019). About the investigation overall: To compare the diversity and composition of the repertoires of Treg, conventional CD4+ and CD8+ T cells between RAG-deficient patients and healthy controls, the study applied high-throughput TCR beta sequencing. Overall results and qualifications from the work: Shorter CDR3 lengths were found in all patient T-cell subsets, and >75% Treg-Tconv repertoire overlap at nucleotide and amino acid level was observed in Omenn syndrome patients. Compared with control T-cell subpopulations, the RAG-deficient patients had markedly lower Shannon entropy and higher Simpson indices. For some subjects, some analyses of T-cell subsets were not performed. Sorted CD25-high CD127-low cells from Omenn syndrome patients may represent peripherally activated cells rather than bona fide Treg cells. Compared with controls, Omenn syndrome and CID/AS patients had roughly 100-fold fewer unique TCR beta sequences in Treg cells, whereas the reduction in the other subsets was around 10-fold.

Before genomic DNA extraction, regulatory T cells were purified from blood as CD4+CD25-high CD127-low cells. For repertoire analyses, the comparison group consisted of fewer than 10 healthy control donors. CDR1 KGHSH and CDR2 LQKENI are derived from the germline V gene. V lost 6 bases and J lost 5 bases; the stretch between them is 7 bases long. The CDR3 goes from the cysteine to the phenylalanine over 11 residues. Only the CDR3 portion is preserved as DNA: 33 bases, with reading frame beginning at the first base. This sample was also put to use in a study of regulatory T cells. As that second paper reports: For the multiplex PCR, 52 forward TRBV primers and 13 reverse TRBJ primers were used, and amplification bias was corrected with both assay-based and computational methods. Restricted unique TRB V-J pairs and skewed V and J gene usage were observed in patient repertoires, most markedly in regulatory T cells. Between CD3G-deficient patients and healthy controls, the study compared T-cell receptor beta repertoires in sorted regulatory T cells, conventional CD4+ T cells and CD8+ T cells. Ficoll density separation was used to isolate peripheral blood mononuclear cells. Within the immunoSEQ assay, multiplex PCR amplified rearranged TRB loci from genomic DNA. An Illumina HiSeq platform was used to sequence the TRB amplicons. Custom algorithms error-filtered the raw sequences and aligned them to reference gene sequences, after which the immunoSEQ online tools were used for analysis. The frequencies of productive and nonproductive TRB rearrangements were evaluated among unique sequences as well as among total sequences. Prism software was used to run t tests, Mann-Whitney tests or two-way ANOVA for comparisons between groups.

This TCR came from a human donor in good health. The chain is assembled from TRBV18 and TRBJ2-5, with the D gene uncertain. The specimen was CD127- CD25+ CD4+ Tregs sorted from blood. Here the CDR3 is given as CASSLQETQYF. The nucleotide sequence is given as TGTGCCAGCTCCCTTCAGGAGACCCAGTACTTC.